These 18 T cell receptor beta chains share one sample of origin, sequenced in a study of blood T cells in healthy people across ages. Primed by a sample-barcoded 5' primer and a J-beta primer mix, a second PCR proceeded for about 7 to 11 cycles. TCRdb analysed the 5' RACE reads with MiXCR anew, one entry per CDR3 protein. This sample has about 590,000 distinct CDR3 sequences; approximately 30% occur once, and the top ten carry 15% to 19%. Material for sequencing was blood. The receptors stem from a woman at least 80 years old in good health.

In its sample, this clonotype was seen many times. It may be a read error: a sequence one base away is much more abundant. This chain uses TRBV7-3 with TRBJ2-5; perhaps TRBD2 as D (6 bases). This CDR3 has 14 residues. Germline loops: CDR1 SGHTA, CDR2 FQGTGA. The V gene lost 4 bases and the J gene lost 11 bases, with 20 bases spanning the gap. CDR3: CASSSLGGVNEQYF. DNA of the CDR3: TGTGCCAGCAGCTCATTAGGAGGGGTAAATGAGCAGTACTTC. Complete variable domain (other parts from reference TRBV7-3 and TRBJ2-5): GAGVSQTPSNKVTEKGKYVELRCDPISGHTALYWYRQSLGQGPEFLIYFQGTGAADDSGLPNDRFFAVRPEGSVSTLKIQRTERGDSAVYLCASSSLGGVNEQYFGPGTRLLVL.

To note about this clonotype: Given a much more abundant clone one base away, this may be a read error. The CDR3 sequence is CASSPAYERYF. Written as DNA, the CDR3 is TGTGCCAGCTCACCGGCTTACGAGCGGTACTTC. The chain joins TRBV18 to TRBJ2-7; D unclear. The CDR3 has 11 residues. Germline V gene lookup returns CDR1 KGHSH and CDR2 LQKENI.

This clonotype was seen a few times. The chain joins TRBV18 to TRBJ1-1, with TRBD1 matching over 7 bases. With 4 bases clipped from V and 8 bases from J, the junction kept 7 bases outside the gene matches. From germline, CDR1 is KGHSH and CDR2 LQKENI. The CDR3 is 13 residues long. CDR3 in amino acids: CASSLGQAREAFF. The CDR3 region has the DNA TGTGCCAGCTCACTCGGACAGGCAAGGGAAGCTTTCTTT.

This sequence joins TRBV5-1 and TRBJ2-3; no clear D gene. Germline CDR1 SGHRS, CDR2 YFSETQ. This CDR3 contains 11 residues. The V and J ends lost 3 bases and 7 bases respectively, with 6 bases between them. CDR3 sequence: CASSSENTQYF. In DNA form, the CDR3 reads TGCGCCAGCAGCTCGGAGAATACGCAGTATTTT.

There are a few counts of this clonotype. Possible read error: a much larger clone is one base away. The chain is built from TRBV7-2 and TRBJ2-3, with D possibly matching TRBD1 (5 bases). This CDR3 spans 16 amino acids. Trimming cost V 7 bases and J 9 bases, with 26 bases left between them. CDR1 and CDR2 from the germline V gene are SGHTA and FQGNSA. The CDR3 sequence: CASNPLHYGAQETQYF. CDR3 DNA sequence: TGTGCCAGCAACCCATTGCATTACGGAGCACAGGAGACGCAGTATTTT.

This clonotype has ten or more counts. J is TRBJ2-7 and V is TRBV2; tentative D call: TRBD1 (6 bases). V lost 3 bases to trimming and J lost 8 bases, with 14 bases between them. Germline CDR1 and CDR2: SNHLY and FYNNEI. This CDR3 is 13 amino acids long. The CDR3 protein is CASSDQGWSQQYF. In DNA form, the CDR3 reads TGTGCCAGCAGTGATCAGGGGTGGTCGCAGCAGTACTTC.

The table lists this clonotype with many counts. The chain carries TRBV5-1 and TRBJ2-7; TRBD1 aligns across 9 bases. The CDR3 is made up of 13 amino acids. V lost 4 bases and J lost 4; bases outside the gene matches: 3. CDR1 SGHRS and CDR2 YFSETQ come from the germline V gene. CDR3 DNA: TGCGCCAGCAGCAAGGACAGGGGATACGAGCAGTACTTC. Amino acids: CASSKDRGYEQYF.

This clonotype was counted many times. The chain recombines TRBV29-1 with TRBJ2-2, with D possibly matching TRBD2 (5 bases). Per the germline V gene, CDR1 is SQVTM and CDR2 is ANQGSEA. Deletions cut 4 bases from V and 6 bases from J, with 6 bases between. The CDR3 is 11 residues long. CDR3 sequence (DNA): TGCAGCGTTGTCGGGGCCGGGGAGCTGTTTTTT. This sequence encodes CSVVGAGELFF.

In its sample, this clonotype was seen many times. The chain recombines TRBV29-1 with TRBJ2-5; D is uncertain. The CDR3 consists of 14 residues. V was pared by 7 bases and J by 5 bases, with 20 bases between. Germline V lookup: CDR1 SQVTM, CDR2 ANQGSEA. DNA for the CDR3: TGCAGCGCCGAGTGGGAAAAAGGGTGGGAGACCCAGTACTTC. Amino acids: CSAEWEKGWETQYF.

Regarding this clonotype: A clone one base away is much larger, so this may be a read error. The V gene is TRBV6-5, the J gene TRBJ1-2; D remains unclear. The CDR3 has 12 amino acids. The germline V gene has CDR1 MNHEY and CDR2 SVGAGI. Between the trimmed V and J ends, which lost 2 bases and 10 bases, there was a span of 11 bases. Here the CDR3 reads CASSYAGTDYTF. CDR3 DNA sequence: TGTGCCAGCAGTTACGCCGGCACGGACTACACCTTC.

The V and J genes are TRBV12-3 or TRBV12-4 and TRBJ2-4; 10 nucleotides agree with TRBD2. Unmatched junction bases numbered 3, after V lost 3 bases and J lost 1 base. CDR3 size: 16 residues. CDR3 sequence (DNA): TGTGCCAGCAGTTTTACTAGCGGGGCTGCCAAAAACATTCAGTACTTC. Amino acid sequence: CASSFTSGAAKNIQYF.

The gene calls are TRBV9 and TRBJ2-1; TRBD1 agrees at 10 bases. Germline assignment: CDR1 SGDLS and CDR2 YYNGEE. J was trimmed by 10 bases and V by 3 bases; bases with no gene match: 10. The CDR3 length is 15 residues. CDR3 residues: CASSGGQGRAYEQFF. CDR3 bases: TGTGCCAGCAGCGGGGGACAGGGGCGCGCCTACGAGCAGTTCTTC. Complete variable domain (other parts from reference TRBV9 and TRBJ2-1): DSGVTQTPKHLITATGQRVTLRCSPRSGDLSVYWYQQSLDQGLQFLIQYYNGEERAKGNILERFSAQQFPDLHSELNLSSLELGDSALYFCASSGGQGRAYEQFFGPGTRLTVL.

Worth noting for this clonotype: This may be a read error, as it is one base from a much larger clone. The chain links TRBV27 to TRBJ2-5; D perhaps matches TRBD1 (5 bases). Germline V CDR1 and CDR2: MNHEY, SMNVEV (reference sequence). There are 14 residues in the CDR3. The CDR3 loop is CACSLRQLQETQYF. The CDR3 coding sequence is TGTGCCTGCAGTCTGAGACAGCTCCAAGAGACCCAGTACTTC.

This chain links TRBV12-3 or TRBV12-4 with TRBJ2-4; D is possibly TRBD1 or TRBD2 (6 bases each). With 4 bases removed from V and 7 bases from J, the gap between germline ends came to 14 bases. This CDR3 is 14 amino acids long. In nucleotides, the CDR3 is TGTGCCAGCAGTTGGGTGGGGGGCCGTAACATTCAGTACTTC. Amino acid sequence: CASSWVGGRNIQYF.

This clonotype turned up a few times. This may stem from a read error, because a much larger clone lies one nucleotide away. V usage is TRBV14 and J usage is TRBJ2-1; 9 nucleotides line up with TRBD2. The J call is in doubt because the DNA end fits TRBJ2-7 better. This CDR3 has 17 amino acids. Germline V gene lookup returns CDR1 SGHDN and CDR2 FVKESK. The CDR3 sequence is CASSLLAGGGDYNEQYF. CDR3 bases: TGTGCCAGCAGCCTTCTAGCTGGCGGGGGGGATTACAATGAGCAGTACTTC.

This chain uses TRBV5-5 with TRBJ2-7; weak D call: TRBD2 (6 bases). The germline CDR1 and CDR2 sequences are SGHKS and YYEKEE (reference sequence). V dropped 3 bases and J dropped 0 bases, with 10 bases sitting between them. This CDR3 has 14 amino acids. DNA of the CDR3: TGTGCCAGCAGCTGGGTGGAGGGCTCCTACGAGCAGTACTTC. Translating gives CASSWVEGSYEQYF.

The sample holds many counts of this clonotype. The J gene is TRBJ2-5, the V gene TRBV7-3; D may correspond to TRBD1 or TRBD2 (5 bases each). CDR1 SGHTA and CDR2 FQGTGA come from the germline V gene. The CDR3 loop spans 15 amino acids. V shed 5 bases and J shed 1 base, with 14 bases lying between them. The CDR3 nucleotides are TGTGCCAGCAGCAACCAACCGGGACCCCAAGAGACCCAGTACTTC. Translated: CASSNQPGPQETQYF.

This clonotype was seen a few times. It may be a read error: a sequence one base away is much more abundant. CDR3 nucleotides: TGTGCCAGCAGTCCTCCGGGATGCGGGACCCAGTACTTC. Residues: CASSPPGCGTQYF. The rearrangement joins TRBV28 to TRBJ2-5; D might be TRBD2 (5 bases). CDR1 is MDHEN and CDR2 is SYDVKM in the germline V gene. With 5 bases removed from V and 7 bases from J, the gap between germline ends came to 14 bases. The CDR3 is made up of 13 amino acids.